This TCR beta chain was found in a study of blood T cells in healthy people across ages. Overall study context: Researchers report that template switching captured about one barcoded beta molecule per two T cells. Findings and caveats of the study: Correlation between TCR beta diversity and naive T cell percentage was strong. A greater number of naive CD4+ cells and higher diversity distinguished long-lived donors from aged donors.

The germline gives CDR1 SGHRS, CDR2 YFSETQ. The CDR3 is 15 amino acids. V shed 0 bases and J shed 5 bases, with 12 bases lying between them. Sample-barcoded 5' priming and a J-beta primer mix drove a second PCR of roughly 7 to 11 cycles. Individual samples furnished no less than 2.5 million CDR3-containing paired-end reads apiece. TCRdb used MiXCR to reprocess the 5' RACE reads, holding one entry per CDR3 protein. The sample carries around 1.5 million distinct CDR3 sequences, roughly 45% recorded once. There are a few counts of this clonotype. The antigen is unknown. This may come from a read error, since a much larger clone is one base off.

The sequenced sample consisted of blood. V and J are TRBV5-1 and TRBJ2-1; D is perhaps TRBD2 (6 bases). The TCR was taken from a woman in her late teens or twenties in good health. The CDR3 sequence is CASSLAAREDNEQFF. The CDR3 DNA follows: TGCGCCAGCAGCTTGGCAGCCAGGGAGGACAATGAGCAGTTCTTC. Full variable domain (missing parts from reference TRBV5-1 and TRBJ2-1): KAGVTQTPRYLIKTRGQQVTLSCSPISGHRSVSWYQQTPGQGLQFLFEYFSETQRNKGNFPGRFSGRQFSNSRSEMNVSTLELGDSALYLCASSLAAREDNEQFFGPGTRLTVL.